The clone carrying this T cell receptor (beta chain) was counted only a few times. This entry comes from a study of blood T cell repertoires in COVID-19. Looking at the study overall: Acute-phase and convalescent COVID-19 samples originated in the United States, Italy and Spain.

In the authors' workflow: Estimation of nucleated cell counts relied on the amplification of reference gene primers. Some clones are missing from TCRdb's copy, which holds only in-frame ones; the method was immunoSEQ multiplex PCR. V and J calls and clone size are those listed in that table; D and trimming were worked out from the DNA. The sample consists of approximately 70,000 clones, 82% of them appearing once. The length of the CDR3 is 13 residues. This chain links TRBV23-1 with TRBJ1-3, with D possibly matching TRBD1 (5 bases). TRBV23-1 is placed among ORFs of uncertain function. The TCR comes from an elderly woman with acute or convalescent COVID-19. What was sequenced was peripheral blood. CDR3 sequence: CAGDSSSGNTIYF. The CDR3 nucleotides read TGCGCAGGGGACTCGAGCTCTGGAAACACCATATATTTT.